The entry below gives a single T cell receptor beta chain sequence along with its context. This record belongs to a study of T cells in Graves' hyperthyroidism and ophthalmopathy. If no ophthalmopathy progression occurred within 18 months, Graves' hyperthyroidism was stable. TCR beta CDR3 sequences were amplified from RNA transcripts. First-round RT-PCR with HTBI primers amplified the TCR CDR3 region. TCRdb fed the multiplex PCR reads into MiXCR, producing one record per CDR3 protein. The repertoire includes about 550,000 distinct CDR3 sequences, about 20% of them detected once, and about 30% sits in the top ten. The V gene's germline CDR1 is DFQATT and CDR2 SNEGSKA (reference sequence). The V end lost 0 bases, the J end lost 10 bases, and 21 bases lay between the germline ends. There are 15 residues in the CDR3.

The chain couples TRBV20-1 to TRBJ1-2; D not certain. Sequenced sample: blood. This TCR was recovered from a man between 18 and 29 years old with Graves' hyperthyroidism. CDR3 DNA: TGCAGTGCTAGAGACGTATTTGAGGGTCTTCTATTCTACACCTTC. It yields the protein CSARDVFEGLLFYTF.